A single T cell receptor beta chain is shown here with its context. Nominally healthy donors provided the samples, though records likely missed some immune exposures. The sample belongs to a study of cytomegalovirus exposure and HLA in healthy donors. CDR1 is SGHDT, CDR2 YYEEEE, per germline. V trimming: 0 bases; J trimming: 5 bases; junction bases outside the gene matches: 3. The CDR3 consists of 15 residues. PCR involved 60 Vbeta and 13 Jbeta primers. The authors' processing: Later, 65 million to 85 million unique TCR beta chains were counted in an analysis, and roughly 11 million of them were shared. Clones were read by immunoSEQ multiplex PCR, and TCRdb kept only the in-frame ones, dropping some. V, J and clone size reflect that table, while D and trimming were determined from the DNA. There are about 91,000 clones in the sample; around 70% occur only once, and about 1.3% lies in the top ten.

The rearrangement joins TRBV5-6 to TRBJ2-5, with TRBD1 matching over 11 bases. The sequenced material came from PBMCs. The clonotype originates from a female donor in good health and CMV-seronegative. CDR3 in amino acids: CASSLGTGGLETQYF. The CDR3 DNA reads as TGTGCCAGCAGCTTGGGGACAGGGGGCCTCGAGACCCAGTACTTC.